This is a list of T cell receptor beta chains from one sample in a study of OX40 agonist ivuxolimab in advanced cancers. Method: immunoSEQ multiplex PCR; TCRdb's copy keeps in-frame clones and lacks some. The sample consists of 20,000 to 25,000 clones, roughly 79% of them appearing once. Sequencing was performed on CD4+ or CD8+ T cells sorted from blood, taken in a trial of the OX40 agonist ivuxolimab. The receptors derive from an adult with an advanced solid tumor such as melanoma, head and neck, liver or kidney cancer. Both conserved end residues are part of each CDR3. The D gene is left open where the match is weak. Expanded clones are given a class, and other clones once, few, many or no size at all.

TRBV4-1	-	TRBD1	TRBJ1-2	CASSRPPGQGLIGYTF	TGCGCCAGCAGCCGACCTCCGGGACAGGGACTGATAGGCTACACCTTC
TRBV7-9	-	-	TRBJ1-1	CASSRGAGDGNTEAFF	TGTGCCAGCAGCCGCGGGGCAGGGGATGGTAACACTGAAGCTTTCTTT
TRBV4-2	few	-	TRBJ1-1	CASSKRTDLEAFF	TGTGCCAGCAGCAAAAGGACGGATCTTGAAGCTTTCTTT
TRBV30	once	-	TRBJ1-5	CAWSVRRGGGNQPQHF	TGTGCCTGGAGTGTTAGAAGGGGGGGAGGCAATCAGCCCCAGCATTTT
TRBV7-6	-	TRBD2	TRBJ2-7	CASSQLGGAYEQYF	TGTGCCAGCAGCCAGTTGGGGGGGGCCTACGAGCAGTACTTC
TRBV28	-	-	TRBJ1-2	CASSFFGNYGYTF	TGTGCCAGCAGTTTTTTCGGGAACTATGGCTACACCTTC
TRBV4-2	-	-	TRBJ2-3	CASSLYWGAEVTDTQYF	TGTGCCAGCAGCCTCTATTGGGGAGCGGAGGTGACAGATACGCAGTATTTT
TRBV28	-	TRBD2	TRBJ2-1	CASSLPGGPNEQFF	TGTGCCAGCAGTTTACCGGGGGGGCCCAATGAGCAGTTCTTC
TRBV11-3	-	TRBD1	TRBJ2-7	CASSSWTGSYEQYF	TGTGCCAGCAGCTCTTGGACAGGGTCCTACGAGCAGTACTTC
TRBV6-4	-	-	TRBJ1-1	CASSEWGKHTEAFF	TGTGCCAGCAGTGAATGGGGGAAGCACACTGAAGCTTTCTTT
TRBV19	-	TRBD1	TRBJ2-2	CASTLQGANTGELFF	TGTGCCAGTACCCTACAGGGGGCAAACACCGGGGAGCTGTTTTTT
TRBV19	few	-	TRBJ1-2	CASSTSGVIYGYTF	TGTGCCAGTAGTACGTCAGGGGTTATCTATGGCTACACCTTC
TRBV19	-	-	TRBJ1-5	CASSIRLGSNQPQHF	TGTGCCAGTAGTATCCGACTCGGCAGCAATCAGCCCCAGCATTTT
TRBV5-4	-	TRBD1	TRBJ1-2	CASRRPGQGAYGYTF	TGTGCCAGCAGGCGTCCGGGACAGGGGGCGTATGGCTACACCTTC
TRBV9	-	-	TRBJ2-3	CASSPVGAPNTDTQYF	TGTGCCAGCAGCCCGGTCGGTGCCCCCAACACAGATACGCAGTATTTT
TRBV6-1	-	-	TRBJ1-1	CASKQGNTEAFF	TGTGCCAGCAAACAGGGGAACACTGAAGCTTTCTTT
TRBV5-6	-	-	TRBJ2-7	CASSLAGGSSDQYF	TGTGCCAGCAGCTTGGCCGGGGGCAGTTCGGATCAGTACTTC
TRBV19	-	-	TRBJ2-7	CASSTRDGSYEQYF	TGTGCCAGTAGTACTCGGGACGGTTCCTACGAGCAGTACTTC
TRBV4-1	-	-	TRBJ1-4	CASSQGGLNEKLFF	TGCGCCAGCAGCCAAGGAGGTCTTAATGAAAAACTGTTTTTT
TRBV5-1	-	-	TRBJ2-1	CASSLESKPGFNEQFF	TGCGCCAGCAGCTTGGAATCCAAGCCGGGGTTCAATGAGCAGTTCTTC
TRBV6-9	-	-	TRBJ1-2	CASSNKGQLYGYTF	TGTGCCAGCAGCAACAAAGGACAGCTCTATGGCTACACCTTC
TRBV13	-	-	TRBJ2-2	CASSLDSFTGELFF	TGTGCCAGCAGCCTAGACTCATTCACCGGGGAGCTGTTTTTT
TRBV19	-	-	TRBJ1-5	CASSIVSGDYQPQHF	TGTGCCAGTAGTATAGTATCGGGGGACTATCAGCCCCAGCATTTT
TRBV2	-	TRBD1	TRBJ1-6	CASSPRGPNLYNSPLHF	TGTGCCAGCAGTCCCAGGGGGCCCAACCTCTATAATTCACCCCTCCACTTT
TRBV29-1	-	-	TRBJ1-1	CSADPGLSTEAFF	TGCAGCGCCGACCCCGGGCTTTCCACTGAAGCTTTCTTT
TRBV11-2	once	-	TRBJ2-7	CASSLGGGDRSEQYF	TGTGCCAGCAGCCTAGGAGGGGGAGACAGGTCGGAGCAGTACTTC